The clone carrying this TCR beta chain was found once. Researchers ran the PCR with 60 Vbeta and 13 Jbeta primers. TCRdb keeps only in-frame clones here, not all; method: immunoSEQ multiplex PCR. The sample has approximately 170,000 clones, about 85% seen once. These data come from a study of cytomegalovirus exposure and HLA in healthy donors. Germline CDR1 reads SGHDT; CDR2 reads YYEEEE. V dropped 4 bases and J dropped 5 bases, with 10 bases sitting between them. The CDR3 length is 14 residues. This receptor was identified in a boy aged 2-9 years in good health and CMV-seronegative. The rearrangement uses TRBV5-6 and TRBJ1-6; possibly TRBD1 for D (6 bases). The sequenced sample consisted of PBMCs. CDR3 nucleotides: TGTGCCAGCAGCGGCAGGGGCAATAATTCACCCCTCCACTTT. Translated: CASSGRGNNSPLHF.